The source of this T cell receptor beta chain is a study of cytomegalovirus exposure and HLA in healthy donors listed by TCRdb under 2017. About the full investigation: According to an earlier analysis of around 600 of the donors, 150 million to 200 million T cells yielded roughly 110 million unique TCR beta sequences and roughly 280 Gb of sequence data. Around 300 gigabases of sequencing data and approximately 85 million unique TCR sequences were included in an early release covering around 650 HLA-typed donors. The genetic ancestry cluster associated with self-reported Caucasian donors included 70% to 85% of the approximately 400 genotyped donors. The study aimed to test whether cataloging public T cell receptors could reveal signatures of past pathogen exposure. The study used immunosequencing to profile the T cell repertoires of approximately 690 subjects and linked those repertoires to cytomegalovirus serostatus. Along with the roughly 670-subject first cohort, a separate validation cohort of more than 90 different subjects was used. The study combined high-throughput TCR immunosequencing, statistical association of individual TCRs with disease status, and machine learning to predict cytomegalovirus infection status. A later analysis re-examined previously published TCR beta repertoires from over 500 donors and added high-resolution HLA genotyping to investigate patterns of TCR occurrence. Rather than drawing on any new phenotypic data, the later analysis identified candidate immune exposures from TCR beta sequences and the way those sequences occurred across donors. An earlier analysis of 587 of the donors used high-throughput TCR beta sequencing to judge whether each TCR beta V gene segment behaved as functional or pseudogenic. Donor age, sex, ethnicity and CMV serostatus were compiled alongside the repertoire data. In a later genetic analysis, genome-wide SNP genotypes for 398 of the 666 donors were used, and that subset was treated as a discovery cohort. Every repertoire in the discovery cohort had been generated on one and the same sequencing platform. Both class I and class II loci were covered by HLA typing, at four-digit resolution. The number of typed donors differed by locus: about 620-640 for A, B, C, DRB1 and DQB1; 500 to 550 for DQA1; roughly 600 for DPA1; and roughly 470 for DPB1. Because of strong linkage in the cohort, five DR-DQ haplotypes were treated as single units for association and clustering. Among under 450 genotyped donors of the cohort, an average of approximately 250,000 unique TCR beta nucleotide sequences were sequenced per donor, approximately 20% of them non-productive. Results the study describes overall, beyond this receptor: In this cohort, only TCR beta chains were sequenced, and detectable features were limited by the absence of alpha or paired-chain data. Assigning TCR associations to individual alleles was difficult when HLA alleles, especially DR and DQ, strongly co-occurred. A further reported finding was that TCR beta sequences accurately predicted the HLA-A and HLA-B alleles for most subjects in the first cohort. Because some donors lacked HLA typing at each locus, the association tests relied only on the typed subset. An association between a missense DCLRE1C variant and V-gene and J-gene trimming of TCR beta chains was found in a later genetic analysis and replicated in an independent cohort. Several of the top co-occurrence clusters appeared to be linked to parvovirus B19, influenza, CMV and Epstein-Barr virus, according to a later analysis. Specific HLA alleles were associated with roughly 17,000 TCR beta sequences at a false discovery rate of 0.05 in a later analysis. A later analysis found that most CMV-associated TCR beta chains appeared HLA-restricted, with HLA associations seemingly driven largely by CMV exposure. The classifier was reported to diagnose cytomegalovirus status with high specificity and sensitivity in both the original cohort and the validation cohort. Correlated functional status among segregating V segments might reflect linkage disequilibrium, but an unknown experimental factor could not be ruled out. Broadly in line with IMGT annotations, most TCR beta V segments showed up in productive rearrangements about 87% or about 30% of the time in an earlier analysis of several hundred of the donors. Some IMGT-functional V segments, including TRBV6-2 and TRBV6-3, could not be told apart with the 87-base-pair reads, so those segments were excluded. CMV serostatus was the only immune exposure information available for the cohort. Roughly 15 rarely observed V segments, including chromosome 9 orphons, were excluded from the earlier analysis of just under 600 of the donors because counts were too low. Roughly uniform sequencing depth across donors was assumed in presence/absence analyses, although this assumption may not hold. Compared with the roughly 670-donor mean, donors in an Asian-associated ancestry cluster had fewer N-insertions in productive TCRs, according to a later genetic analysis. A cluster of highly shared sequence variants was judged likely to represent a technical artifact of the sequencing pipeline. The study gave a list of 150 to 200 TCR beta chains associated with cytomegalovirus. Most TCR sequences were seen in very few donors, while some public TCRs were found in many individuals. It was suggested by the authors that the approach could potentially be generalized to other disease states and immunological phenotypes. A later analysis found that HLA-associated TCR beta chains were more clonally expanded and had lower generation probabilities than equally common non-associated chains. A few of the identified cytomegalovirus-associated TCR beta chains were confirmed in vitro to be specific for cytomegalovirus antigens. According to a later analysis, TCR association rates differed among HLA loci, with DRB1 alleles showing the most associated TCRs and HLA-C alleles showing the fewest.

At the junction V is shortened by 2 bases and J by 2 bases, with 6 bases in between. CDR1 MNHNS and CDR2 SASEGT are derived from the germline V gene. The CDR3 covers 13 residues, taking in both the cysteine and the phenylalanine. The CDR3 DNA has 39 bases and is translated from base 1. Libraries came from the immunoSEQ multiplex PCR assay. The multiplex PCR relied on a mix of 60 forward primers for TCR Vbeta segments and 13 reverse primers for TCR Jbeta segments. The CDR3 region of rearranged TCR beta genes was amplified from genomic DNA with a multiplex PCR assay. The amplified TCR beta libraries were sequenced on the Illumina HiSeq System as 87-base-pair reads. Concerning the study's data processing: Across the 500 to 850 repertoires, a later analysis counted tens of millions of unique TCR beta chains, around 11 million of which were shared by at least two donors. Raw reads were error-corrected and collapsed into unique sequences by a nearest-neighbor algorithm in which closely related sequences were merged to remove PCR and sequencing errors. V, D and J gene segments were assigned by aligning CDR3 sequences to IMGT reference sequences. For a sequence to be retained, a match of at least six nucleotides to both a V gene segment and a J gene segment was required. A rearrangement was called productive if the CDR3 had no stop codons and remained in frame with V and J, and every other rearrangement was called non-productive. CDR3 was defined according to IMGT convention as the region running from the second conserved V-encoded cysteine to the conserved J-encoded phenylalanine. Sequences without an unambiguous match to a single V gene segment were excluded from the earlier analysis of 500 to 700 of the donors. In an earlier analysis of approximately 500 of the donors, a V segment was called functional when productive rearrangements were above 56.7%, and segregating when the standard deviation between donors exceeded 5%. A statistical classification framework was built to diagnose cytomegalovirus status from the catalog of TCR beta chain sequences. V and J gene assignment, in a later analysis, came from comparing TCR nucleotide sequences with IMGT/GENE-DB human TR gene sequences. The TCRdist pipeline was used in a later analysis to assign CDR3 sequences and most-parsimonious VDJ recombination scenarios. In a later analysis, each TCR beta chain was defined by its CDR3 amino acid sequence together with its V-gene family, and reads without a unique V-gene family were excluded. A later analysis removed 550 to 650 highly shared, low-generation-probability nucleotide sequences to deal with suspected cross-contamination and a sequencing artifact. In a later analysis, a clonal expansion index was calculated for each public chain from normalized within-repertoire ranks of inferred template counts. A later analysis computed generation probabilities with a VDJ recombination model fitted to out-of-frame rearrangements, and checked the results against IGoR. In a later analysis, TCR-TCR, TCR-HLA and TCR-CMV co-occurrence was scored with hypergeometric tests, and a repertoire-size bias correction was applied to TCR pairs. In a later analysis, false discovery rates were estimated by permuting HLA or CMV assignments 20 times. In a later analysis, co-occurring TCRs were grouped with DBSCAN, and TCRdist sequence similarity was added when clustering was performed within HLA-allele-positive subsets. Repertoires with fewer than 30,000 or more than 120,000 public chains were left out of co-occurrence clustering, as were roughly five repertoires with anomalous nucleotide sharing. TCRdb obtained this table from immuneACCESS and retained in-frame rearrangements with V and J assigned. These tables miss some clones; where compared with another copy, unresolved V genes account for less than half of the shortfall, and the remainder is unexplained. V, J and clone size are taken as reported in that table, and D and trimming were inferred from the DNA itself. This sample holds 100,000 to 150,000 clones; 80% were observed only once. The ten most abundant clones make up over 3% of the sample.

The cohort comprised under 700 healthy bone marrow donors. Cohort members were all nominally healthy when sampled, although unrecorded immune exposures were likely present. The donor was CMV seronegative and belonged to the group of 352 seronegative cohort members. A peripheral blood sample was collected from each donor, and TCR beta sequencing was performed on peripheral blood mononuclear cells. Genomic DNA was extracted from the blood cell samples with the Qiagen DNeasy Blood Extraction Kit. In regard to this clone: Its antigen is currently not known. No base quality values were provided; no much bigger clone lies one nucleotide off.

The receptor was isolated from a woman aged 40 to 49 in good health and CMV-seronegative. The chain uses TRBV6-1 and TRBJ1-2; a confident D gene designation cannot be given. Sequenced material: PBMCs. The nucleotide sequence is given as TGTGCCAGCAGTGAATCAGAAAACTATGGCTACACCTTC. Its protein product is CASSESENYGYTF.